This record looks at one T cell receptor (beta chain) sequence and its context. Its antigen is undetermined. Sequenced by immunoSEQ multiplex PCR; TCRdb stores in-frame clones only, minus some. Here the sample spans approximately 210,000 clones, roughly 82% being singletons. The ends lost 4 bases at V and 0 bases at J; junction bases unmatched: 3. The CDR3 is 15 residues long. CDR1 and CDR2 from the germline V gene are SGDLS and YYNGEE. This entry is derived from a study of cytomegalovirus exposure and HLA in healthy donors. Whole-study context: It was reported in a later analysis that the 90 to 150 validation repertoires used the same platform as the approximately 650 first-cohort repertoires. Study-level results: Published work reported that the classifier diagnosed cytomegalovirus status with high specificity and sensitivity. There were some public TCRs occurring in many donors, but most TCR sequences were rare. Overall, approximately 180 TCR beta chains were annotated as cytomegalovirus-associated.

This chain joins TRBV9 and TRBJ2-1; 8 bases match TRBD1. Sequencing input: PBMCs. The receptor comes from a woman younger than 35 in good health and CMV-seronegative. This CDR3 reads CASSPGQGSYNEQFF. In DNA form, the CDR3 reads TGTGCCAGCAGCCCCGGACAGGGCTCCTACAATGAGCAGTTCTTC.